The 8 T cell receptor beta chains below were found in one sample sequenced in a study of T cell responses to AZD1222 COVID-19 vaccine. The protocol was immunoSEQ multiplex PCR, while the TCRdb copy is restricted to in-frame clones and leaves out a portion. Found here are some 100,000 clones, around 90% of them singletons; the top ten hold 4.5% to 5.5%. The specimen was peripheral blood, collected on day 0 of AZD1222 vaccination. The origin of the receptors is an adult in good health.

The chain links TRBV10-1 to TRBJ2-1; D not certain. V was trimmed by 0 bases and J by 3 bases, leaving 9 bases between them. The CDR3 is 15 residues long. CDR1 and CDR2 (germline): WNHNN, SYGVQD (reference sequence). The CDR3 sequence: CASSESMWGYNEQFF. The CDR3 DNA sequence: TGCGCCAGCAGTGAGTCGATGTGGGGCTACAATGAGCAGTTCTTC.

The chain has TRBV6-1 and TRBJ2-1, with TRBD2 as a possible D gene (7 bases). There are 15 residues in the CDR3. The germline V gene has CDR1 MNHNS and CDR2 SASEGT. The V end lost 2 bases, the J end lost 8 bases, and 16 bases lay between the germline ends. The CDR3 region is CASSEPPGGLYEQFF. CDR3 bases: TGTGCCAGCAGTGAACCCCCCGGGGGGCTTTATGAGCAGTTCTTC.

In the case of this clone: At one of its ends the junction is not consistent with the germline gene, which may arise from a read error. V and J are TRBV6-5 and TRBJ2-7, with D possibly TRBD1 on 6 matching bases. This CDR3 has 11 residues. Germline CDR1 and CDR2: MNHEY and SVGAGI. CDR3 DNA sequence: TGTGCCAGCAGGAGTGATGGGGGCCAAGATTTC. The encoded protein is CASRSDGGQDF.

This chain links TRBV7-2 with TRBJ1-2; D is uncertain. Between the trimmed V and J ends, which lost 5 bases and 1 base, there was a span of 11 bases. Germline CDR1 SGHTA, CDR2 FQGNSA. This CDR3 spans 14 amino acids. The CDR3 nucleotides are TGTGCCAGCAGCCCCCACCCCCTTAACTATGGCTACACCTTC. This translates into CASSPHPLNYGYTF.

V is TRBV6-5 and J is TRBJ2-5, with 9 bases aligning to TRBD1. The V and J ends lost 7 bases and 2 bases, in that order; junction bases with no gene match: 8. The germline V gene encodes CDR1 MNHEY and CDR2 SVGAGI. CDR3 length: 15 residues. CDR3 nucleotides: TGTGCCAGCACTGTCCCGACAGGGGGGCAAGAGACCCAGTACTTC. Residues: CASTVPTGGQETQYF.

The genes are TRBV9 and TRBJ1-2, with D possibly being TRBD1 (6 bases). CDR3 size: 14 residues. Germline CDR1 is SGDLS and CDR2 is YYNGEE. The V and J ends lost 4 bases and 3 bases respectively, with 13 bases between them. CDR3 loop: CASSPRGAYYGYTF. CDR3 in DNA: TGTGCCAGCAGCCCCCGGGGGGCGTACTATGGCTACACCTTC.

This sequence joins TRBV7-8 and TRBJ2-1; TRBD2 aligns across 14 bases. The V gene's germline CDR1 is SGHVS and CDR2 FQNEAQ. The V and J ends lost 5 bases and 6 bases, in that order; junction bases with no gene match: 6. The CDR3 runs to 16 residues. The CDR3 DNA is TGTGCCAGCAGCCCTCGGACTAGCGGGAGGCCCAATGAGCAGTTCTTC. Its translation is CASSPRTSGRPNEQFF. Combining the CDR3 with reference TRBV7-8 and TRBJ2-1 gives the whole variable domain GAGVSQSPRYKVAKRGQDVALRCDPISGHVSLFWYQQALGQGPEFLTYFQNEAQLDKSGLPSDRFFAERPEGSVSTLKIQRTQQEDSAVYLCASSPRTSGRPNEQFFGPGTRLTVL.

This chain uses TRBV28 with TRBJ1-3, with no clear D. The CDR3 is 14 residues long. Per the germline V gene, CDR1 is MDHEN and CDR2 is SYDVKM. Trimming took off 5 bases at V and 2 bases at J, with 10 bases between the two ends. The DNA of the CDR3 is TGTGCCAGCAGTCCCTCCTCAACTGGAAACACCATATATTTT. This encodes CASSPSSTGNTIYF.